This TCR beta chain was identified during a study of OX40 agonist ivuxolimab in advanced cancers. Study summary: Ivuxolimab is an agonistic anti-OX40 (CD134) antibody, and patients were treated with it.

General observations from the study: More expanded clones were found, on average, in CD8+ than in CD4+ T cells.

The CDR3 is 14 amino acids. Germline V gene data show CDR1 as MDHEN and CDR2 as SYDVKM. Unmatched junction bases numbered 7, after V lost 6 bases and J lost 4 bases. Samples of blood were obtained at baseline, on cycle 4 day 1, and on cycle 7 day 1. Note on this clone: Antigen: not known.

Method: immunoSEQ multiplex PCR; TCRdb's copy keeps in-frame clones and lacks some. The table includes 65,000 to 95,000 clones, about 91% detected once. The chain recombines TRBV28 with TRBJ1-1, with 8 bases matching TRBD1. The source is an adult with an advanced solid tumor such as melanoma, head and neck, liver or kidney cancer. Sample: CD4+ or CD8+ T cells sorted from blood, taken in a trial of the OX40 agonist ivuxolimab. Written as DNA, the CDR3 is TGTGCCAGCAGGGTACAGGGGGACGGCACTGAAGCTTTCTTT. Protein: CASRVQGDGTEAFF.